This T cell receptor (beta chain) appears in the sequencing data of a study of control samples from healthy donors and cancer patients. The length of the CDR3 is 14 residues. Germline V gene sequence: CDR1 SGDLS, CDR2 YYNGEE. V shed 3 bases and J 6 bases; nucleotides not matched to a gene: 3. Libraries were prepared by immunoSEQ multiplex PCR; TCRdb keeps only in-frame clonotypes and omits some of them. The table lists more than 75,000 clones, about 80% of them singletons. This chain uses TRBV9 with TRBJ1-1, with 12 bases that match TRBD1. The sequencing sample was made of blood. The receptor was derived from a woman in her twenties or thirties in good health. CDR3 loop: CASSAGQGAAEAFF. The CDR3 nucleotides are TGTGCCAGCAGCGCGGGACAGGGGGCCGCTGAAGCTTTCTTT.